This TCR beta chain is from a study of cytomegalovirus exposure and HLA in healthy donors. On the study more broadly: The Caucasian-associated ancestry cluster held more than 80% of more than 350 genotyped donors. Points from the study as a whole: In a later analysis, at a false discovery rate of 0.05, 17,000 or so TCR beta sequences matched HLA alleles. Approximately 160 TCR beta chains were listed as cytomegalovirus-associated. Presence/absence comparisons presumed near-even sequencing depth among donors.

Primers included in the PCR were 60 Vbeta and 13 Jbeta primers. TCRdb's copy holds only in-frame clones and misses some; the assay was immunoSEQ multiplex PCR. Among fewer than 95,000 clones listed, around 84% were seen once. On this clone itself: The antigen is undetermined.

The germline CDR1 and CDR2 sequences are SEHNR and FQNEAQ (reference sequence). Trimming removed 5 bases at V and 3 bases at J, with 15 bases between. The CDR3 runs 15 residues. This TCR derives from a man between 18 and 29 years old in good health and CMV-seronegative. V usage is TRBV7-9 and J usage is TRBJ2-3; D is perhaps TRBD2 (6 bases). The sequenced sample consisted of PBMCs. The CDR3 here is CASSPAGGRTDTQYF. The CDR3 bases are TGTGCCAGCAGCCCGGCCGGGGGAAGGACAGATACGCAGTATTTT.